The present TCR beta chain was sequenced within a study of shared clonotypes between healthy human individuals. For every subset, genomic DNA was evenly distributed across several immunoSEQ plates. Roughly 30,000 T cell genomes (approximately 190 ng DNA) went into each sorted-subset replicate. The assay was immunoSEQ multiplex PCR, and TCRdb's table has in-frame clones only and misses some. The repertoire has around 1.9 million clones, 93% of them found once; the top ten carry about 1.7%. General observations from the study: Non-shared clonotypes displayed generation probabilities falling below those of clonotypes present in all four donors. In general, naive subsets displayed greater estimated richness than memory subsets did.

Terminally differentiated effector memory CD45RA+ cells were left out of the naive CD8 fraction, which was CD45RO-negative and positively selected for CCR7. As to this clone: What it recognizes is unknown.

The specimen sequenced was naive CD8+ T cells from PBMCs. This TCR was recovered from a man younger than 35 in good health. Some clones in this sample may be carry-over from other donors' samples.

CDR3 bases: TGCAGCGTTGTTGACCCCAACAGGGGGCATTACAATGAGCAGTTCTTC. Translated, it gives CSVVDPNRGHYNEQFF. The chain is built from TRBV29-1 and TRBJ2-1; 9 bases map to TRBD1. Trimming cost V 4 bases and J 4 bases; bases outside gene matches: 11. CDR3 length: 16 amino acids. Per the germline V gene, CDR1 is SQVTM and CDR2 is ANQGSEA.